The rows below give T cell receptor beta chains drawn from one sample of a study of T cell repertoires in cytomegalovirus infection. TCRdb re-derived calls from the reads in MiXCR, one entry per CDR3 protein. The top ten clones hold roughly an eighth of a sample with 350,000 to 500,000 distinct CDR3 sequences, roughly a third of them seen once. The sample consisted of PBMCs. These receptors were taken from a human donor in good health (CMV status not recorded). Some clones in this sample may be carry-over from other donors' samples. Both conserved end residues are part of each CDR3. A D gene is named only where the DNA matches it firmly. Clone size appears in some rows only: once, few, many, or a class for an expanded clone.

TRBD1	TRBJ1-6	TRBV6-5	once	TGTGCCAGAAGTTATCGGACAGGGGAGATATCACCCCTCCACTTT	CARSYRTGEISPLHF
.	TRBJ2-1	TRBV12-3/TRBV12-4	few	TGTGCCAGCAGGGTCAGGACCTACAATGAGCAGTTCTTC	CASRVRTYNEQFF
.	TRBJ2-5	TRBV11-2	few	TGTGCCAGCAGCCTAAGGGACGGAGCCTCGGAGACCCAGTACTTC	CASSLRDGASETQYF
.	TRBJ1-2	TRBV28	few	TGTGCCAGCAGTCCCCGTCAGGGCTATAACTATGGCTACACCTTC	CASSPRQGYNYGYTF
TRBD1	TRBJ1-2	TRBV6-1	few	TGTGCCAGCAGGACAGGGGGCCCCGGGGGCTACACCTTC	CASRTGGPGGYTF
.	TRBJ1-4	TRBV11-2	many	TGTGCCAGCAGCATAGGAAGCCGCCTTCCGGAAAAACTGTTTTTT	CASSIGSRLPEKLFF
TRBD1	TRBJ1-6	TRBV6-6	.	TGTGCCAGCAGAGATCCAACAGGGGCAAGTGAGGCCCTCCACTTT	CASRDPTGASEALHF
.	TRBJ1-5	TRBV27	.	TGTGCCAGCAGACCTAACGGGTTATATAGCAATCAGCCCCAGCATTTT	CASRPNGLYSNQPQHF
.	TRBJ1-6	TRBV6-2/TRBV6-3	.	TGTGCCAGCAGTTCCGGACCGAGAAATTCACCCCTCCACTTT	CASSSGPRNSPLHF
.	TRBJ1-1	TRBV28	few	TGTGCCAGCAGTTCGTCGGGCCAATACACTGAAGCTTTCTTT	CASSSSGQYTEAFF
TRBD1	TRBJ2-7	TRBV6-6	.	TGTGCCAGCAGACAGGACAGGACATCCTACGAGCAGTACTTC	CASRQDRTSYEQYF
.	TRBJ1-5	TRBV10-2	.	TGCGCCAGCAGTGAGGACGGCAGCCACAATCAGCCCCAGCATTTT	CASSEDGSHNQPQHF
.	TRBJ1-1	TRBV29-1	few	TGCAGCGTTGAAAGAAGGATGAACACTGAAGCTTTCTTT	CSVERRMNTEAFF
TRBD1	TRBJ2-1	TRBV7-6	few	TGTGCCAGCAGCTTCACCGGGACAGGGGTCGATGAGCAGTTCTTC	CASSFTGTGVDEQFF